The sequence of this T cell receptor (beta chain) was determined in a study of T cell changes during pregnancy in multiple sclerosis. This clone was recorded once. The V gene lost 2 bases and the J gene lost 1 base, with 12 bases spanning the gap. This CDR3 region has 15 residues. The germline CDR1 and CDR2 sequences are SNHLY and FYNNEI. Data came from immunoSEQ multiplex PCR; TCRdb stores just in-frame clones and leaves some out. The sample lists about 43,000 clones; roughly 93% were seen once. This TCR was recovered from a female donor with multiple sclerosis, enrolled in a pregnancy study. The V and J genes are TRBV2 and TRBJ2-7, with D hard to call. Sequencing was done on a sample of PBMCs (not recorded whether the cells were cultured). CDR3 residues: CASSEFPIGSYEQYF. The CDR3 coding sequence is TGTGCCAGCAGTGAATTCCCGATTGGGTCCTACGAGCAGTACTTC.